This T cell receptor (beta chain) was retrieved from a study of shared clonotypes between healthy human individuals. Method: immunoSEQ multiplex PCR; TCRdb's copy keeps in-frame clones and lacks some. The sample holds a few million clones; 80% to 95% are singletons and the top ten take around 1.8%. Germline V lookup: CDR1 SEHNR, CDR2 FQNEAQ (reference sequence). CDR3 size: 18 residues. V was pared by 3 bases and J by 6 bases, with 15 bases of the junction left unmatched. Naive CD8 isolation took CD45RO-negative cells positively selected for CCR7 and excluded terminally differentiated effector memory CD45RA+ cells.

The sequencing input was naive CD8+ T cells from PBMCs. This chain links TRBV7-9 with TRBJ2-3, with TRBD2 matching over 10 bases. This sequence originates from a man aged 18-30 years in good health. Some clones in this sample may be carry-over from other donors' samples. The CDR3 nucleotides read TGTGCCAGCAGCTTCCCTAGCGGGAGTGGGGGCGTGGACGATACGCAGTATTTT. Amino acid sequence: CASSFPSGSGGVDDTQYF.